The TCR beta chain under discussion was sequenced for a study of identical twins. A note on this clonotype: Its target is unknown.

This CDR3 contains 14 residues. The V end lost 5 bases, the J end lost 0 bases, and 9 bases lay between the germline ends. Germline V gene lookup returns CDR1 SGHRS and CDR2 YFSETQ. A universal primer site was added by template switching, and unique molecular identifiers were carried by the cDNA. TCRdb passed the 5' RACE reads through MiXCR, listing each CDR3 protein once. The sample includes around 490,000 distinct CDR3 sequences, 13% to 15% of them seen just once. Broader study findings: For cord blood, abundant beta clonotypes had fewer insertions, unlike memory repertoires, which showed none. The authors drew conclusions from cross-sectional statistical analysis rather than following the same donors.

These data were also filed under a second study, of yellow fever vaccine responses in identical twins.

The origin of this receptor is a woman in her late teens or twenties in good health. Sequencing was carried out using CD4+ T cells sorted from blood. This chain links TRBV5-1 with TRBJ2-1; D ambiguous. This CDR3 reads CASSGTDSYNEQFF. The CDR3 DNA sequence: TGCGCCAGCAGTGGTACGGACTCCTACAATGAGCAGTTCTTC.